This T cell receptor beta chain comes out of a study of regulatory and conventional T cells in RAG deficiency. Study results and caveats: In Omenn syndrome, Treg and Tconv repertoires overlapped >85%.

Blood CD4+ CD25-low CD127-high conventional T cells supplied the genomic DNA template. Sequencing was performed with immunoSEQ multiplex PCR; in TCRdb, only in-frame clones are kept and a portion is missing. The sample has 30,000 to 40,000 clones, around 76% seen once. V gave up 2 bases and J gave up 9 bases; unmatched junction bases: 4. CDR1 and CDR2 (germline): SGHRS, YFSETQ. CDR3 length: 13 residues. With regard to this clone: Its antigen is not known.

The sample also formed part of further work on regulatory T cells. Per that study: The primer mix had 52 TRBV and 13 TRBJ primers.

The TCR comes from a human donor in good health. The specimen was CD4+ effector T cells sorted from blood. V is TRBV5-1 and J is TRBJ1-5; 8 bases agree with TRBD1. The CDR3 loop is CASSLGQGGPQHF. In DNA form, the CDR3 reads TGCGCCAGCAGCTTAGGACAGGGAGGGCCCCAGCATTTT.